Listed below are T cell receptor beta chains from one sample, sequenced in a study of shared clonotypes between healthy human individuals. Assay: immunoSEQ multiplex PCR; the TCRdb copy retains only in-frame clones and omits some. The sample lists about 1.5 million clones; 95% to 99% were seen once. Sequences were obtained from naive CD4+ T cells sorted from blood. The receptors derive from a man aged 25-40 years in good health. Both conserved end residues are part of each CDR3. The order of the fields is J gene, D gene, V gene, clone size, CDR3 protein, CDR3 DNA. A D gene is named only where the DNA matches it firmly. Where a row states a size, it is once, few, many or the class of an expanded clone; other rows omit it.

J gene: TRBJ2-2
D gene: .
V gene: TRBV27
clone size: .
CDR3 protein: CASSLGLGTANTGELFF
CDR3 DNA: TGTGCCAGCAGTTTAGGGTTGGGTACCGCGAACACCGGGGAGCTGTTTTTT

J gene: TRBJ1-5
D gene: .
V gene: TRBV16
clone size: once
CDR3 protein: CASSQSPRSSMSNQPQHF
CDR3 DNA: TGTGCCAGCAGCCAATCACCTCGGTCGAGTATGAGCAATCAGCCCCAGCATTTT

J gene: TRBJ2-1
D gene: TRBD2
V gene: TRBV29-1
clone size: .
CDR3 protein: CSVDQLAGGGEQFF
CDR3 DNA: TGCAGCGTTGATCAACTAGCGGGGGGTGGTGAGCAGTTCTTC

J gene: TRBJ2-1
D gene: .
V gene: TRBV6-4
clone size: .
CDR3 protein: CASSSKLSTRGQPYNEQFF
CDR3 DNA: TGTGCCAGCAGTTCAAAGCTCTCGACCAGGGGCCAACCCTACAATGAGCAGTTCTTC

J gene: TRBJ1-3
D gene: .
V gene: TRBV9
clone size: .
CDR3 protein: CASSGRTLSGNTIYF
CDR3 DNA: TGTGCCAGCAGCGGCCGGACACTCTCTGGAAACACCATATATTTT

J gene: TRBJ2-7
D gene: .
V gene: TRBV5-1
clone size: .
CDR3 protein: CASSLNAGVEQYF
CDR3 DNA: TGCGCCAGCAGCTTGAACGCAGGAGTAGAGCAGTACTTC

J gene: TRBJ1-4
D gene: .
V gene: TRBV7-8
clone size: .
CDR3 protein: CASSRERHEKLFF
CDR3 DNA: TGTGCCAGCAGCCGGGAAAGGCATGAAAAACTGTTTTTT

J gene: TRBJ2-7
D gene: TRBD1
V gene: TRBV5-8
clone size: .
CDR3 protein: CASSLGDRTFSYEQYF
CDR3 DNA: TGTGCCAGCAGCTTGGGGGACAGGACCTTTAGCTACGAGCAGTACTTC

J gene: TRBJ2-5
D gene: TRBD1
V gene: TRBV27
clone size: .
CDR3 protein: CASRDGGQGAGAWGTQYF
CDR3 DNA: TGTGCCAGCAGAGACGGGGGACAGGGGGCAGGGGCTTGGGGGACCCAGTACTTC

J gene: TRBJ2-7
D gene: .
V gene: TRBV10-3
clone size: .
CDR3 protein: CAIKVASDQAYEQYF
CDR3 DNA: TGTGCCATCAAAGTCGCTAGCGACCAGGCCTACGAGCAGTACTTC

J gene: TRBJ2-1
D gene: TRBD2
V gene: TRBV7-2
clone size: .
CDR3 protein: CASVPLAGYYNEQFF
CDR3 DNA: TGTGCCAGCGTCCCCCTAGCGGGATACTACAATGAGCAGTTCTTC

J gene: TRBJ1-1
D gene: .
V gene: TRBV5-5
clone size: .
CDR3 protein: CASSLGGRVITEAFF
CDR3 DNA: TGTGCCAGCAGCCTCGGCGGCAGGGTCATCACTGAAGCTTTCTTT

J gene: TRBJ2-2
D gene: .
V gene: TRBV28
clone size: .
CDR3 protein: CASTVGQGGGELFF
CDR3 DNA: TGTGCCAGCACCGTGGGCCAGGGAGGCGGGGAGCTGTTTTTT

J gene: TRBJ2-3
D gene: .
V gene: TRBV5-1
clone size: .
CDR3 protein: CASRSGGGTDTQYF
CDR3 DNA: TGCGCCAGCAGGTCCGGCGGAGGCACAGATACGCAGTATTTT

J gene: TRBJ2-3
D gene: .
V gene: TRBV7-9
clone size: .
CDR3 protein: CASSSHTLDTQYF
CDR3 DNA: TGTGCCAGCAGCAGCCACACCCTGGATACGCAGTATTTT

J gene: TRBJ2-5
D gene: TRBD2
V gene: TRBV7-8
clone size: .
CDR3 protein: CASSLGAGTSGSRRETQYF
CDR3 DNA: TGTGCCAGCAGCTTAGGAGCGGGGACTAGCGGGAGCCGTCGAGAGACCCAGTACTTC

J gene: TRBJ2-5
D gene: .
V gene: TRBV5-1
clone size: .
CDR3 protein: CASSLGGTRQETQYF
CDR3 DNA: TGCGCCAGCAGCTTGGGTGGGACTCGTCAAGAGACCCAGTACTTC

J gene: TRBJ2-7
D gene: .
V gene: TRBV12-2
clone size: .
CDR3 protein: CTLEPVNHLYEQYF
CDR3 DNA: TGTACGCTTGAGCCCGTGAACCACCTCTACGAGCAGTACTTC

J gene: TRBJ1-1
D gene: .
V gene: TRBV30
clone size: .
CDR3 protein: CAWSVIVLNTEAFF
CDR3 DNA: TGTGCCTGGAGTGTAATCGTCTTAAACACTGAAGCTTTCTTT

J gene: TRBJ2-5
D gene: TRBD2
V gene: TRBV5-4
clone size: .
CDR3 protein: CASSLASGRVEETQYF
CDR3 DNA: TGTGCCAGCAGCTTGGCTAGCGGGAGGGTTGAGGAGACCCAGTACTTC

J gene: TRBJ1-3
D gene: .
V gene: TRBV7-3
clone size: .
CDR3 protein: CASSTESSGNTIYF
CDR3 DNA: TGTGCCAGCAGCACTGAGAGCTCTGGAAACACCATATATTTT

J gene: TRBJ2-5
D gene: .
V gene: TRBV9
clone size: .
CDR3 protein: CASSVAPRETQYF
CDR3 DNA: TGTGCCAGCAGCGTAGCCCCTCGAGAGACCCAGTACTTC

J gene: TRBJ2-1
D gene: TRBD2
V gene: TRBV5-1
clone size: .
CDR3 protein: CASSSGLAGVSNEQFF
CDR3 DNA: TGCGCCAGCAGCTCCGGACTAGCGGGAGTCTCGAATGAGCAGTTCTTC

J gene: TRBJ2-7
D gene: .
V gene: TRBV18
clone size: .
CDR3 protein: CASSFQGGVKDYEQYF
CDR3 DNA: TGTGCCAGCTCGTTTCAAGGGGGGGTTAAGGACTACGAGCAGTACTTC

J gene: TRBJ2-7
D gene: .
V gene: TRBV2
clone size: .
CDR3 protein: CASRSDSLDEQYF
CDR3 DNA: TGTGCCAGCAGATCTGACTCCCTGGACGAGCAGTACTTC

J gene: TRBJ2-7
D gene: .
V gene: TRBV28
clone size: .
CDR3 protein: CASSLVKGISYEQYF
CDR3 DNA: TGTGCCAGCAGTTTAGTCAAGGGAATTTCCTACGAGCAGTACTTC

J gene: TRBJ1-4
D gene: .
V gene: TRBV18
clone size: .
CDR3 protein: CASSPLRDSNEKLFF
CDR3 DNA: TGTGCCAGCTCACCTTTAAGAGACAGTAATGAAAAACTGTTTTTT

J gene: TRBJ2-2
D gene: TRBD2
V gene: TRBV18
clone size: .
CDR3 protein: CASSPGSGSLDTGELFF
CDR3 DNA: TGTGCCAGCTCACCTGGTAGCGGGAGCCTGGACACCGGGGAGCTGTTTTTT

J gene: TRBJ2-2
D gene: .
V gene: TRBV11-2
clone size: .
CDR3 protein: CASSPDGHANTGELFF
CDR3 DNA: TGTGCCAGCAGCCCAGACGGGCACGCGAACACCGGGGAGCTGTTTTTT

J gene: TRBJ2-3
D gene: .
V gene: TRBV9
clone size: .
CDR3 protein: CASSGAQGTDTQYF
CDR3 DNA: TGTGCCAGCAGCGGGGCTCAGGGCACAGATACGCAGTATTTT

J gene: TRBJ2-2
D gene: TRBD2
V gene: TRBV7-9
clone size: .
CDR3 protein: CASSSFLGLAANTGELFF
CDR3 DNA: TGTGCCAGCAGCTCCTTCCTGGGACTAGCGGCGAACACCGGGGAGCTGTTTTTT

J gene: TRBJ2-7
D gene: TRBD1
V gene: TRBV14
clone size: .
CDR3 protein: CASSQGQGSSYEQYF
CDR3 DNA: TGTGCCAGCAGCCAAGGACAGGGTTCCTCCTACGAGCAGTACTTC

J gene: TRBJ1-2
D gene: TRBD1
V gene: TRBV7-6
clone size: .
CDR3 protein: CASSWGQGYGYTF
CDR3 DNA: TGTGCCAGCAGCTGGGGACAGGGATATGGCTACACCTTC

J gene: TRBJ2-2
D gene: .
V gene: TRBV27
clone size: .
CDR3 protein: CASSLTGPNTGELFF
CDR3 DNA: TGTGCCAGCAGTTTGACGGGACCGAACACCGGGGAGCTGTTTTTT

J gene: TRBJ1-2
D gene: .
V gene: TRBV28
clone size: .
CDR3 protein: CASSSGDTTNYGYTF
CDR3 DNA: TGTGCCAGCAGTTCCGGGGACACAACTAACTATGGCTACACCTTC

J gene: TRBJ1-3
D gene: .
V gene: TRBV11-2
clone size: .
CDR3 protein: CASSLGESSGNTIYF
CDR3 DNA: TGTGCCAGCAGCTTAGGGGAGAGCTCTGGAAACACCATATATTTT

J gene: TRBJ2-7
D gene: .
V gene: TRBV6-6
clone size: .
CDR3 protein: CASMGGYEQYF
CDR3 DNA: TGTGCCAGCATGGGTGGCTACGAGCAGTACTTC

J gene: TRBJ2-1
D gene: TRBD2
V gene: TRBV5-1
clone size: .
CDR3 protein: CASSPAGGGLAGSWDNEQFF
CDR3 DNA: TGCGCCAGCAGCCCTGCAGGTGGGGGGTTAGCGGGATCTTGGGACAATGAGCAGTTCTTC

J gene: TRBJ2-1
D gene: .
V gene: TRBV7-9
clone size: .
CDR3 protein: CASSFSGLEQFF
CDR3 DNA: TGTGCCAGCAGTTTTTCCGGCCTTGAGCAGTTCTTC

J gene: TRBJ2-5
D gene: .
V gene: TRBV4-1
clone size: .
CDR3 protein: CASSPQGEETQYF
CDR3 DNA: TGCGCCAGCAGCCCCCAGGGTGAAGAGACCCAGTACTTC

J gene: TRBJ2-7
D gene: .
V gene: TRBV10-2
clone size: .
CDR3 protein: CASTPTPGEGEQYF
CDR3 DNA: TGCGCCAGCACCCCGACCCCGGGAGAGGGCGAGCAGTACTTC

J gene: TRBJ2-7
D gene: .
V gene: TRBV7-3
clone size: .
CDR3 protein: CASSSYQGYEQYF
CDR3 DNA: TGTGCCAGCAGCTCCTATCAGGGCTACGAGCAGTACTTC

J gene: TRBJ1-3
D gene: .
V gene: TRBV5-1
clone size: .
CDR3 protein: CASSIDGANTIYF
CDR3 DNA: TGCGCCAGCAGCATAGATGGAGCGAACACCATATATTTT

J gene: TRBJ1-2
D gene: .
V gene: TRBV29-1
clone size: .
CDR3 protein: CSVGRQSANYGYTF
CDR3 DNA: TGCAGCGTTGGGAGACAGAGCGCTAACTATGGCTACACCTTC

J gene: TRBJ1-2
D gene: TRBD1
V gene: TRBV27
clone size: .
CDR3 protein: CASSPTGTASGYTF
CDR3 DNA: TGTGCCAGCAGTCCCACCGGGACAGCGTCTGGCTACACCTTC

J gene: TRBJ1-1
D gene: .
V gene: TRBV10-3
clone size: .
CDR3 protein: CAISPGVSTEAFF
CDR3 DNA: TGTGCCATCAGTCCGGGGGTTAGTACTGAAGCTTTCTTT

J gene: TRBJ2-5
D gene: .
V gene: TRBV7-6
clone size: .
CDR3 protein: CASSTVGTEETQYF
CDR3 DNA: TGTGCCAGCAGCACAGTCGGGACGGAAGAGACCCAGTACTTC

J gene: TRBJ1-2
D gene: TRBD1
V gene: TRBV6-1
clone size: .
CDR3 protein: CASMGQAGYGYTF
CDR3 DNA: TGTGCCAGCATGGGACAGGCGGGTTATGGCTACACCTTC

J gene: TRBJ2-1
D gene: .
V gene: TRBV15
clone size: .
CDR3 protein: CATSRDLGDEQFF
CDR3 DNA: TGTGCCACCAGCAGAGATCTCGGGGATGAGCAGTTCTTC

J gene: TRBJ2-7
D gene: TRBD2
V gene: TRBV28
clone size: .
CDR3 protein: CASRASGSSYEQYF
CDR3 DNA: TGTGCCAGCAGAGCTAGCGGTAGCTCCTACGAGCAGTACTTC

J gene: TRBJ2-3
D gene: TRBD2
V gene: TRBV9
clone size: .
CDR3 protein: CASSTTSGITDTQYF
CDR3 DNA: TGTGCCAGCAGCACAACTAGCGGAATCACAGATACGCAGTATTTT

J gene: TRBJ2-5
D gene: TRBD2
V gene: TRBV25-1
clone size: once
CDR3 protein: CASSAGGGDEETQYF
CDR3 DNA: TGTGCCAGCAGTGCGGGAGGCGGCGACGAAGAGACCCAGTACTTC

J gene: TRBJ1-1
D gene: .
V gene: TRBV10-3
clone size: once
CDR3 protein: CAISYKKNTEAFF
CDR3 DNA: TGTGCCATCAGTTATAAAAAGAACACTGAAGCTTTCTTT

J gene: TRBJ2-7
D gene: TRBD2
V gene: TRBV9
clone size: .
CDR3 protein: CASSVALPTSGRLGTYEQYF
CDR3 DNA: TGTGCCAGCAGCGTAGCTCTACCGACTAGCGGGAGGCTGGGGACCTACGAGCAGTACTTC